This entry lists 13 T cell receptor beta chains sequenced from one sample in a study of Graves' ophthalmopathy and Graves' hyperthyroidism. Researchers took RNA transcripts and amplified TCR beta CDR3 regions from them. The library came from an HTBI-primed first-round RT-PCR and a second-round multiplex PCR. MiXCR, run by TCRdb on the multiplex PCR reads, gives a single entry per CDR3 protein. The table has about 740,000 distinct CDR3 sequences, roughly 40% seen once. Sequenced material: peripheral blood. The receptors come from an adult man with Graves' ophthalmopathy.

This clonotype appeared many times. This chain joins TRBV20-1 and TRBJ2-7; 8 bases map to TRBD2. Germline CDR1 is DFQATT and CDR2 is SNEGSKA (reference sequence). The V segment lost 0 bases and the J segment 4 bases; nucleotides outside the gene matches: 5. This CDR3 spans 14 amino acids. DNA of the CDR3: TGCAGTGCTAGAGATCGACTAGCGAGTTACGAGCAGTACTTC. Its translation is CSARDRLASYEQYF.

The chain is built from TRBV7-9 and TRBJ1-6; TRBD1 matches at 7 bases. CDR1 SEHNR and CDR2 FQNEAQ come from the germline V gene (reference sequence). The CDR3 is 15 amino acids. Germline trimming cut 6 bases from V and 9 bases from J; bases unmatched to any gene: 11. Written as DNA, the CDR3 is TGTGCCAGCAGTCCCGTGCGGGACAGTCTTTCACCCCTCCACTTT. Amino acids: CASSPVRDSLSPLHF.

The rearrangement links TRBV19 to TRBJ1-2, with a weak D call TRBD1 (6 bases). Trimming pared 5 bases from V and 1 base from J, leaving 14 bases between. CDR1 is LNHDA, CDR2 SQIVND, per germline (reference sequence). The CDR3 extends over 15 amino acids. The CDR3 nucleotides are TGTGCCAGTAGTCCACGACAGGTGATTAACTATGGCTACACCTTC. Protein sequence: CASSPRQVINYGYTF.

The sample holds many counts of this clonotype. V is TRBV15 and J is TRBJ1-4; D gene ambiguous. V lost 1 base and J 0 bases, leaving 15 bases between the germline ends. Germline V gene data show CDR1 as LNHNV and CDR2 as YYDKDF (reference sequence). CDR3 length: 18 amino acids. The CDR3 loop is CATSRGGQIRATNEKLFF. DNA of the CDR3: TGTGCCACCAGCAGAGGAGGGCAGATCCGGGCAACTAATGAAAAACTGTTTTTT.

For this clonotype: Given a much more abundant clone one base away, this may be a read error. This chain links TRBV10-3 with TRBJ1-5, with 9 bases identical to TRBD1. Germline V gene sequence: CDR1 ENHRY, CDR2 SYGVKD. The CDR3 has 16 amino acids. Trimming removed 5 bases from V and 0 bases from J; junction bases left unmatched: 5. The CDR3 sequence is CAISRTGVYSNQPQHF. The CDR3 DNA follows: TGTGCCATCAGTCGGACAGGGGTTTATAGCAATCAGCCCCAGCATTTT.

This clonotype was seen a handful of times. The V and J genes are TRBV20-1 and TRBJ2-7; maybe TRBD2 (6 bases). The CDR3 has 16 residues. Germline V gene data show CDR1 as DFQATT and CDR2 as SNEGSKA (reference sequence). V was pared by 1 base and J by 0 bases, with 16 bases between. The CDR3 is CSARASGGTYSYEQYF. The CDR3 DNA reads as TGCAGTGCTAGAGCTAGTGGTGGGACTTACTCCTACGAGCAGTACTTC.

This clonotype was counted ten times or more. J is TRBJ1-2 and V is TRBV9, with a possible D match to TRBD1 (5 bases). CDR1 and CDR2 from the germline V gene are SGDLS and YYNGEE. The ends were cut back, 3 bases at V and 4 bases at J, with 13 bases in the middle. This CDR3 contains 14 residues. The CDR3 nucleotides are TGTGCCAGCAGCGCGTACCAGGGAGGCTATGGCTACACCTTC. Protein sequence: CASSAYQGGYGYTF.

The chain has TRBV20-1 and TRBJ2-7; 10 nucleotides align to TRBD2. The CDR3 has 14 residues. Germline trimming cut 3 bases from V and 5 bases from J; bases unmatched to any gene: 7. The germline CDR1 and CDR2 sequences are DFQATT and SNEGSKA (reference sequence). CDR3 sequence: CSASGPSGRDEQYF. The CDR3 DNA sequence: TGCAGTGCTAGTGGTCCGAGCGGGAGGGACGAGCAGTACTTC.

The chain joins TRBV20-1 to TRBJ1-5; D unresolved. The germline V and J ends were trimmed by 0 bases and 2 bases, with 14 bases remaining between them. The CDR3 sequence is 16 residues long. CDR1 is DFQATT and CDR2 is SNEGSKA in the germline V gene (reference sequence). The CDR3 sequence: CSARDIEQRRNQPQHF. In DNA form, the CDR3 reads TGCAGTGCTAGAGATATAGAACAGCGACGCAATCAGCCCCAGCATTTT.

The gene calls are TRBV10-3 and TRBJ2-1, with 11 nucleotides matching TRBD1. The CDR3 contains 15 residues. J lost 6 bases, V lost 5 bases, and 6 bases had no gene match. Germline CDR1 reads ENHRY; CDR2 reads SYGVKD. CDR3 in amino acids: CAISKDRGRFNEQFF. The CDR3 DNA reads TGTGCCATCAGTAAGGACAGGGGGCGCTTCAATGAGCAGTTCTTC.

The rearrangement links TRBV19 to TRBJ1-5; TRBD1 matches 8 bases. CDR3 length equals 19 residues. Germline loops: CDR1 LNHDA, CDR2 SQIVND (reference sequence). The V segment lost 1 base and the J segment 1 base; nucleotides outside the gene matches: 12. CDR3 sequence reads: CASSIGVSKGQASNQPQHF. The CDR3 bases are TGTGCCAGTAGTATAGGAGTAAGTAAGGGACAGGCAAGCAATCAGCCCCAGCATTTT.

The V call is TRBV19, the J call TRBJ1-5; 9 nucleotides match TRBD1. The ends lost 7 bases at V and 3 bases at J; junction bases unmatched: 7. This CDR3 has 15 residues. Germline CDR1 and CDR2: LNHDA and SQIVND (reference sequence). The CDR3 is CASTGTGSVNQPQHF. CDR3 nucleotide sequence: TGTGCCAGTACCGGGACAGGGTCAGTCAATCAGCCCCAGCATTTT.

This clonotype showed up just a few times. The rearrangement uses TRBV7-9 and TRBJ1-5; TRBD1 matches 12 bases. The CDR3 contains 18 residues. V lost 5 bases and J lost 2; bases outside the gene matches: 10. Germline values: CDR1 SEHNR, CDR2 FQNEAQ (reference sequence). The CDR3 loop reads CASSGFSGQGAGNQPQHF. The DNA for the CDR3 is TGTGCCAGCAGCGGATTCTCGGGACAGGGGGCAGGCAATCAGCCCCAGCATTTT.